This T cell receptor (beta chain) was captured in a study of T-cell memory formation after mild COVID-19. General observations from the study: Prior to infection, memory already included some responding clones, suggesting cross-reactive memory joined. The CD4+ clones that contracted clustered mainly within CM and EM, and the CD8+ clones concentrated in EMRA.

Constant-segment primers were used for 5'RACE, and the resulting TCR alpha and TCR beta cDNA libraries carried sample barcodes and UMIs. TCRdb redid the calling of the 5' RACE reads with MiXCR, one entry per CDR3 protein. The sample yields about 360,000 distinct CDR3 sequences, about 15% seen once. V was pared by 1 base and J by 2 bases, with 12 bases between. The CDR3 sequence is 16 residues long. Germline V gives CDR1 SGHRS, CDR2 YFSETQ. This clonotype was detected many times. What it recognizes is unknown. Sequenced material: PBMCs or a T cell subset sorted from them (not recorded which). This clonotype originated in a man aged 18 to 29 who had mild COVID-19 (a few samples of this study predate the infection). Cell type and time point are not known. The chain employs TRBV5-1 and TRBJ2-2, with no clear D. This CDR3 is CASSLRNRPNTGELFF. CDR3 nucleotides: TGCGCCAGCAGCTTGAGGAACAGACCAAACACCGGGGAGCTGTTTTTT.